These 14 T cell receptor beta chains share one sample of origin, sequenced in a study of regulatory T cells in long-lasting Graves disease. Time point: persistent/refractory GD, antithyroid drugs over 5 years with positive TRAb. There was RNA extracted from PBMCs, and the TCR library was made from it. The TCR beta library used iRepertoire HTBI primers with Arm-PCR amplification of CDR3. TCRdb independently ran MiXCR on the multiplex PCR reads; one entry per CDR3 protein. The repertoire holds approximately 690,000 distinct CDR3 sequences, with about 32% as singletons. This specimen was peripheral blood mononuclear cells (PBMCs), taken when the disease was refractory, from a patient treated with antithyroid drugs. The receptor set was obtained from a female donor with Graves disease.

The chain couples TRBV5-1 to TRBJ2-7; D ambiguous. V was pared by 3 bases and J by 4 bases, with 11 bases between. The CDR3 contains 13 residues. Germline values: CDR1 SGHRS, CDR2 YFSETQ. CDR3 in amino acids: CASSSPTIYEQYF. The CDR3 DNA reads TGCGCCAGCAGCTCACCGACGATATACGAGCAGTACTTC.

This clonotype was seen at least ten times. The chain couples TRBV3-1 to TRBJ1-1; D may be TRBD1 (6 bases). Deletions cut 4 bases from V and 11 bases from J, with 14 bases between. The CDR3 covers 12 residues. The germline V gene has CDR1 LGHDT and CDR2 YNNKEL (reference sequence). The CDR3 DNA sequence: TGTGCCAGCAGCCTCAGGGGCGGAGGGGCTTTCTTT. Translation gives CASSLRGGGAFF.

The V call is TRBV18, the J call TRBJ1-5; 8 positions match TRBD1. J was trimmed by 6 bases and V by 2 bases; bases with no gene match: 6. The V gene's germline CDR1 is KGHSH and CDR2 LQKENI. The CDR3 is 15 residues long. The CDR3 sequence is CASSPDSGGGQPQHF. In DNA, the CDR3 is TGTGCCAGCTCACCAGACTCAGGGGGCGGTCAGCCCCAGCATTTT.

CDR3 nucleotides: TGTGCCAGCAGCTTAGGGGGCGGGACAGCCAAAAACATTCAGTACTTC. Amino acids: CASSLGGGTAKNIQYF. This chain links TRBV11-2 with TRBJ2-4; D is possibly TRBD2 (6 bases). The CDR3 runs to 16 residues. V lost 1 base and J 0 bases, leaving 10 bases between the germline ends. Germline V gene data show CDR1 as SGHAT and CDR2 as FQNNGV.

Here the CDR3 DNA reads TGCAGTGCTAGCGGCAAAGGGCTTAACTATGGCTACACCTTC. Its translation is CSASGKGLNYGYTF. The chain recombines TRBV20-1 with TRBJ1-2; D is uncertain. CDR3 length: 14 residues. Per the germline V gene, CDR1 is DFQATT and CDR2 is SNEGSKA (reference sequence). Trimming took 3 bases from V and 1 from J, leaving 12 bases between them.

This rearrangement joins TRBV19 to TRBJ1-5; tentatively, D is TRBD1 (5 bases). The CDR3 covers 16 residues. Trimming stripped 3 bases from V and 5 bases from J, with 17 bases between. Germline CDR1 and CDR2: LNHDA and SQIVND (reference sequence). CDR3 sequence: CASSMGLDGAYQPQHF. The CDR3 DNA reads TGTGCCAGTAGTATGGGCTTGGATGGGGCATATCAGCCCCAGCATTTT.

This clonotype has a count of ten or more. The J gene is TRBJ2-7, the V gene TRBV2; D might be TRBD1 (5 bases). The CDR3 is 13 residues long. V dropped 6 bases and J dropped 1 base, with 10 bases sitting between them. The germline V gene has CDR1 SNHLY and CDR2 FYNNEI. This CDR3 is CASRPDSSYEQYF. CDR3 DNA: TGTGCCAGCAGACCTGACAGTTCCTACGAGCAGTACTTC.

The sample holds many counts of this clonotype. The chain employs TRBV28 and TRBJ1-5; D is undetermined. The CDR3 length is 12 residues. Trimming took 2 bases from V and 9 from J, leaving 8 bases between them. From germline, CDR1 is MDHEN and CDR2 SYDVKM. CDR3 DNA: TGTGCCAGCAGTTTACAGCACGGGCCCCAGCATTTT. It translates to CASSLQHGPQHF.

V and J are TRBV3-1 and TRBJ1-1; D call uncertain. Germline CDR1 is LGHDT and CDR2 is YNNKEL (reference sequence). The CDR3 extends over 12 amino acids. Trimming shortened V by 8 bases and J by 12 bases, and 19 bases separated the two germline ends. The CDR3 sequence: CASGREGGGTFF. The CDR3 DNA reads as TGTGCCAGCGGACGAGAGGGAGGAGGAACTTTCTTT. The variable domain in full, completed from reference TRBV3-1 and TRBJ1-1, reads DTAVSQTPKYLVTQMGNDKSIKCEQNLGHDTMYWYKQDSKKFLKIMFSYNNKELIINETVPNRFSPKSPDKAHLNLHINSLELGDSAVYFCASGREGGGTFFGQGTRLTVV.

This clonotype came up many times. CDR3 sequence: CASRLPGMGNEKLFF. CDR3 nucleotide sequence: TGTGCCAGCAGGCTACCAGGGATGGGTAATGAAAAACTGTTTTTT. The rearrangement joins TRBV28 to TRBJ1-4, with TRBD1 as a possible D gene (5 bases). Germline lookup yields CDR1 MDHEN and CDR2 SYDVKM. V was clipped by 6 bases and J by 4 bases, with 15 bases between them. The CDR3 is 15 amino acids.

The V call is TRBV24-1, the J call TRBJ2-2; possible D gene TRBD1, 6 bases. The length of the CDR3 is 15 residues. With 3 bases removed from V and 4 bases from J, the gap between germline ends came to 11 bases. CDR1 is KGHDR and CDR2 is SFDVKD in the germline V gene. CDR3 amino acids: CATSDTTGSTGELFF. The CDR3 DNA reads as TGTGCCACCAGTGATACTACAGGGTCCACCGGGGAGCTGTTTTTT.

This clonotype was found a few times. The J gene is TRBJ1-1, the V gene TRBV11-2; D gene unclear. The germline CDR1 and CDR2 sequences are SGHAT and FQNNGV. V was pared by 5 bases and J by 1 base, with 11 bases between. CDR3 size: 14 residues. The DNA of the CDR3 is TGTGCCAGCAGCCCCAGGATGGGGAACACTGAAGCTTTCTTT. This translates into CASSPRMGNTEAFF.

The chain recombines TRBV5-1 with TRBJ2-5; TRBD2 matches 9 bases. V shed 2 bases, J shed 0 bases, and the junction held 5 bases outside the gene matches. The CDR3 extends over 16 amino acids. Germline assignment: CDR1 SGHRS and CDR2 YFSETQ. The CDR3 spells CASSFKASGNQETQYF. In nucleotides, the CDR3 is TGCGCCAGCAGCTTTAAGGCTAGCGGGAACCAAGAGACCCAGTACTTC.

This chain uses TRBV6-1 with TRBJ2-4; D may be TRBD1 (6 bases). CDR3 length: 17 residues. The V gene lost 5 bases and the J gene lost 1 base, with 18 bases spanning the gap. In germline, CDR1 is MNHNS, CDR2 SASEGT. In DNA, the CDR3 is TGTGCCAGCAGTAATCCAACAGGGAGACAGGCCAAAAACATTCAGTACTTC. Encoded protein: CASSNPTGRQAKNIQYF.